The sequence of this T cell receptor beta chain was determined in a study of shared clonotypes between healthy human individuals. CD45RO-negative CD8 cells positively selected for CCR7 made up the naive population, which excluded terminally differentiated effector memory CD45RA+ cells. V dropped 10 bases and J dropped 2 bases, with 15 bases sitting between them. Germline V gene data show CDR1 as LNHDA and CDR2 as SQIVND (reference sequence). The CDR3 is made up of 14 amino acids. Only in-frame clones appear in the TCRdb table, and some are missing; sequencing was by immunoSEQ multiplex PCR. The repertoire holds about 650,000 clones, with around 95% as singletons.

The source is a woman aged 25 to 39 in good health. This chain connects TRBV19 to TRBJ1-5, with D possibly being TRBD1 (6 bases). Sequencing input: naive CD8+ T cells sorted from blood. The CDR3 spells CATRRGLGNQPQHF. CDR3 in DNA: TGTGCCACTCGACGGGGGCTCGGCAATCAGCCCCAGCATTTT.